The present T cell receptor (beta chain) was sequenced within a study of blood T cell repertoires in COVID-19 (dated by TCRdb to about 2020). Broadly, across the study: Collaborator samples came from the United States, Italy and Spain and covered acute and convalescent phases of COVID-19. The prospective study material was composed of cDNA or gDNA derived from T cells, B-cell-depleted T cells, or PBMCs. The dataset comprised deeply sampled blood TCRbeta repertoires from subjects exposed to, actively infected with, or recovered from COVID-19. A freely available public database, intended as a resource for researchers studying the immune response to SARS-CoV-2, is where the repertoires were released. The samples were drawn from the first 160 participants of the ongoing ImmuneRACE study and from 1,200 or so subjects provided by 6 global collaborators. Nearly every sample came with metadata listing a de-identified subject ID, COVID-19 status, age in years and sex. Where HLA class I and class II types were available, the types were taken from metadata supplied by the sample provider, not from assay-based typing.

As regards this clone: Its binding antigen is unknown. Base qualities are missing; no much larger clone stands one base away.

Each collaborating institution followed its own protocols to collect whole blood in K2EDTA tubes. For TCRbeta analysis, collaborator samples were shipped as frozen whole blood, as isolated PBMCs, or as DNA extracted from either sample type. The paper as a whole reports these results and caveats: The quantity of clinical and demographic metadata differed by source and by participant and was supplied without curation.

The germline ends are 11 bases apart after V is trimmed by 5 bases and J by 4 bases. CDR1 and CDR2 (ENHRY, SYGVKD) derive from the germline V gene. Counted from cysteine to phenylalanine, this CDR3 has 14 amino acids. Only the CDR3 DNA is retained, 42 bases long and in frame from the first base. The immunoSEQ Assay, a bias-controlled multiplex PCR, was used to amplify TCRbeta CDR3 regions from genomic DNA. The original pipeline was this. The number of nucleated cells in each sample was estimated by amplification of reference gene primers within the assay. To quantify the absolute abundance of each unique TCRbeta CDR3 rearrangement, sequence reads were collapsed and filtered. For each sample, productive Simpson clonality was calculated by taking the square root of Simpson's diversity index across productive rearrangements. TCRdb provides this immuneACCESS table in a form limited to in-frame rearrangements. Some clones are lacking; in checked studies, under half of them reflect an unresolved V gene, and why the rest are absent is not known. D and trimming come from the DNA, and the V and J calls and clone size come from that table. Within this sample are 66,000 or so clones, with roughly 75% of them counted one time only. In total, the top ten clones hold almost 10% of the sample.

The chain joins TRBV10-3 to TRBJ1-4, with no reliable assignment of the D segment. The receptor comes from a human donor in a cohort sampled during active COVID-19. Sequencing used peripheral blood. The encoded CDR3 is CAISPGRFNEKLFF. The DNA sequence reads TGTGCCATCAGTCCCGGCAGGTTTAATGAAAAACTGTTTTTT.